One sample yielded the 2 T cell receptor beta chains listed below, sequenced in a study of vaccination and CD4 T cells after COVID-19. These receptors have no known antigen. As for treatment: roughly nine-day PBMC culture with coronavirus spike peptide pools or control peptides (ViraFEST assay). Investigators obtained the unexposed donor's CD4+ T cells before the COVID-19 pandemic (2011-2018). The Oncomine TCR Beta short-read assay was applied to DNA of cultured CD4+ T cells. TCRdb independently ran MiXCR on the PCR reads; one entry per CDR3 protein. The table records thousands of distinct CDR3 sequences, roughly three fifths of them present only once. Source material: CD4+ T cells from blood, cultured in vitro. The receptor set was obtained from a human donor in good health.

The table lists this clonotype with a few counts. The chain is built from TRBV20-1 and TRBJ1-1, with 8 bases lining up with TRBD1. The CDR3 covers 15 residues. Germline V gene data show CDR1 as DFQATT and CDR2 as SNEGSKA (reference sequence). Trimming cost V 6 bases and J 3 bases; bases outside gene matches: 12. The CDR3, as DNA: TGCAGTGCCAAGACAGGGGAGTGGGTGCACACTGAAGCTTTCTTT. Translating gives CSAKTGEWVHTEAFF.

The genes are TRBV7-9 and TRBJ2-1; 11 bases fit TRBD2. This CDR3 region has 17 residues. The ends lost 2 bases at V and 4 bases at J; junction bases unmatched: 7. Germline CDR1 SEHNR, CDR2 FQNEAQ (reference sequence). The CDR3 sequence is CASSLSLAGGLYNEQFF. The CDR3 DNA sequence: TGTGCCAGCAGCTTAAGCCTAGCGGGGGGCCTATACAATGAGCAGTTCTTC.